This T cell receptor (beta chain) was found in a study of blood T cell repertoires in COVID-19. This clone was counted once. Trimming took 6 bases from V and 0 from J; bases not matched to a gene: 7. The length of the CDR3 is 14 residues. Germline V gene lookup returns CDR1 SQVTM and CDR2 ANQGSEA. Per the original methods: Reference gene primer amplification gave estimated nucleated cell counts. The table came from immunoSEQ multiplex PCR; TCRdb's copy has only in-frame clones and leaves some out. That table furnishes V, J and clone size, whereas the DNA furnished D and trimming. The table includes about 61,000 clones, roughly 80% detected once.

The sequence was obtained from an elderly man with active or convalescent COVID-19. The gene calls are TRBV29-1 and TRBJ2-7; 8 nucleotides agree with TRBD1. The sequencing input was peripheral blood. The CDR3 loop reads CSVSLGTGSYEQYF. CDR3 in DNA: TGCAGCGTGAGCCTCGGGACAGGCTCCTACGAGCAGTACTTC.